The sequence of this T cell receptor beta chain was determined in a study of blood T cell repertoires in COVID-19. In terms of age and location, participants ranged from roughly 18 to 100 years and lived in about two dozen US areas. Assignments of participants to cohorts depended upon their own reported clinical history. Assay: immunoSEQ multiplex PCR; the TCRdb copy retains only in-frame clones and omits some. The table includes hundreds of thousands of clones, around 85% detected once. V was pared by 0 bases and J by 6 bases, with 12 bases between. The CDR3 spans 15 residues. Germline CDR1 LGHDT, CDR2 YNNKEL (reference sequence).

The source material was PBMCs or T cells enriched from blood (not recorded which). This receptor was identified in a woman aged 50 to 60 who had recovered from COVID-19. The V gene is TRBV3-1 (or the pseudogene TRBV3-2), the J gene TRBJ1-5; tentatively, D is TRBD1 (5 bases). CDR3 protein: CASSQDGGRGQPQHF. DNA for the CDR3: TGTGCCAGCAGCCAAGACGGGGGACGGGGTCAGCCCCAGCATTTT.